The 24 T cell receptor beta chains below all came from one sample that was sequenced in a study of beta chain features in type 1 diabetes (dated by TCRdb to the late 2010s). Receptor libraries were prepared by the immunoSEQ multiplex PCR assay. The High Capacity cDNA Reverse Transcription Kit was used to reverse transcribe all of the isolated RNA, meaning that expressed TCRB transcripts were what got sequenced. In TCRdb, the immuneACCESS table is reduced to in-frame sequences with V and J assigned. These tables do not hold every clone; where another copy was compared, an unresolved V gene accounts for under half, and the others remain unexplained. This sample lists 600,000 to 700,000 clones; roughly 12% were detected once. Jointly, the top ten make up approximately 0.021% of the sample. No antigen has been identified for these receptors. What the authors observed across the whole study: In all four CD4+ subsets, TCRB CDR3 length was moderately but significantly shorter in type 1 diabetes patients.

What was sequenced was naive CD4+ T cells from blood. The sample's cell subset or site label, decoded: true naive CD4+ T cells. The receptors were gathered from a man aged 18 to 30 with type 1 diabetes.

The V call is TRBV10-1, the J call TRBJ2-2; 7 bases agree with TRBD1. Per germline, CDR1 WNHNN and CDR2 SYGVQD (reference sequence). Losses at the gene ends were 6 bases for V and 4 bases for J; bases not matched to a gene: 5. The CDR3 runs to 14 residues. CDR3: CASSRDRVTGELFF. CDR3 DNA sequence: TGCGCCAGCAGCAGAGACAGGGTCACCGGGGAGCTGTTTTTT.

This chain links TRBV19 with TRBJ1-1; 7 bases map to TRBD1. Germline assignment: CDR1 LNHDA and CDR2 SQIVND (reference sequence). V shed 5 bases and J 4 bases; nucleotides not matched to a gene: 10. The CDR3 consists of 15 residues. The CDR3 reads CASSPQGGTVTEAFF. The DNA of the CDR3 is TGTGCCAGTAGTCCCCAGGGGGGGACCGTCACTGAAGCTTTCTTT.

This chain uses TRBV7-3 with TRBJ1-1; D is unclear. The CDR3 covers 13 residues. CDR1 is SGHTA, CDR2 FQGTGA, per germline. V lost 5 bases, J lost 1 base, and 8 bases lay in between. Here the CDR3 reads CASSPEGNTEAFF. Here the CDR3 DNA reads TGTGCCAGCAGCCCCGAGGGGAACACTGAAGCTTTCTTT.

This clone was observed a handful of times. This rearrangement joins TRBV7-8 to TRBJ2-3, with a weak D call TRBD2 (6 bases). The CDR3 has 14 residues. Germline V CDR1 and CDR2: SGHVS, FQNEAQ. V was shortened by 0 bases and J by 5 bases, with 9 bases between the two germline ends. CDR3 region: CASSLASGGDTQYF. The CDR3 bases are TGTGCCAGCAGCTTAGCGTCCGGGGGAGATACGCAGTATTTT.

This clone turned up a few times. The chain joins TRBV30 to TRBJ1-6, with D possibly TRBD1 on 6 matching bases. V shed 5 bases and J shed 13 bases, with 9 bases lying between them. The CDR3 spans 10 residues. Per the germline V gene, CDR1 is GTSNPN and CDR2 is SVGIG (reference sequence). CDR3 in amino acids: CAWSTGPLHF. In DNA form, the CDR3 reads TGTGCCTGGTCAACAGGGCCCCTCCACTTT.

In its sample, this clone was seen a few times. The J gene is TRBJ2-1, the V gene TRBV6-5, with 8 nucleotides matching TRBD1. V lost 3 bases and J lost 7; bases outside the gene matches: 11. Germline-derived CDR1 and CDR2 are MNHEY and SVGAGI. This CDR3 has 16 amino acids. The CDR3 DNA sequence: TGTGCCAGCAGTTATAAGTCAGGGGGCGGAGGGAATGAGCAGTTCTTC. Translated, it gives CASSYKSGGGGNEQFF.

The CDR3 nucleotides read TGCGCCAGCAGCTTCCAGGACCTCACCGGGGAGCTGTTTTTT. Protein product: CASSFQDLTGELFF. The V call is TRBV5-1, the J call TRBJ2-2, with D uncertain. Germline CDR1 reads SGHRS; CDR2 reads YFSETQ. There are 14 residues in the CDR3. V lost 2 bases and J 4 bases, leaving 9 bases between the germline ends.

This clone was seen a handful of times. This chain links TRBV7-9 with TRBJ2-3; 7 nucleotides align to TRBD1. Unmatched junction bases numbered 6, after V lost 5 bases and J lost 1 base. This CDR3 contains 15 residues. The germline V gene encodes CDR1 SEHNR and CDR2 FQNEAQ (reference sequence). The CDR3 loop is CASSLRQGGTDTQYF. The CDR3 DNA follows: TGTGCCAGCAGCCTCCGACAGGGTGGCACAGATACGCAGTATTTT.

DNA of the CDR3: TGTGCCACCTCGACAGACTCTGGAAACACCATATATTTT. Translating gives CATSTDSGNTIYF. V is TRBV7-6 and J is TRBJ1-3; TRBD1 is a possible D gene (5 bases). The CDR3 is 13 amino acids. CDR1 and CDR2 from the germline V gene are SGHVS and FNYEAQ. V lost 10 bases, J lost 0 bases, and 10 bases lay in between.

The chain employs TRBV27 and TRBJ2-5, with TRBD1 identical over 10 bases. With 5 bases clipped from V and 4 bases from J, the junction kept 7 bases outside the gene matches. The V gene's germline CDR1 is MNHEY and CDR2 SMNVEV (reference sequence). The CDR3 extends over 15 amino acids. The CDR3 DNA reads TGTGCCAGCAGTCCAGGGACAGGGGCCCCAGAGACCCAGTACTTC. Translated, it gives CASSPGTGAPETQYF.

This clone has just a few counts. Other DNA sequences from this sample encode an identical CDR3 as well. V and J are TRBV11-2 and TRBJ1-5; D unclear. Trimming pared 0 bases from V and 6 bases from J, leaving 6 bases between. Germline assignment: CDR1 SGHAT and CDR2 FQNNGV. CDR3 length equals 13 residues. CDR3 in amino acids: CASSLDRGQPQHF. The CDR3 DNA reads as TGTGCCAGCAGCTTAGATCGTGGTCAGCCCCAGCATTTT.

This clone was counted only a few times. This rearrangement joins TRBV2 to TRBJ2-2; D call uncertain. Germline CDR1 SNHLY, CDR2 FYNNEI. The CDR3 length is 14 residues. The V gene lost 6 bases and the J gene lost 6 bases, with 14 bases spanning the gap. In DNA form, the CDR3 reads TGTGCCAGCAGCGCCCTCGAAGCGCCCGGGGAGCTGTTTTTT. Protein: CASSALEAPGELFF.

In its sample, this clone was seen a few times. The chain is built from TRBV25-1 and TRBJ2-5; D is perhaps TRBD1 (7 bases). The V end was cut by 5 bases, the J end by 5 bases, with 18 bases between. Per germline, CDR1 MGHDK and CDR2 SYGVNS. CDR3 length: 15 amino acids. CDR3 amino acids: CASSLGGARGETQYF. CDR3 sequence (DNA): TGTGCCAGCAGTCTGGGAGGCGCCAGGGGGGAGACCCAGTACTTC.

The J gene is TRBJ2-6, the V gene TRBV4-1; either TRBD1 or TRBD2 may supply D (5 bases each). The CDR3 sequence is 15 residues long. Deletions cut 2 bases from V and 2 bases from J, with 7 bases between. Germline CDR1 MGHRA, CDR2 YSYEKL. CDR3 protein: CASSQMGAGANVLTF. CDR3 bases: TGCGCCAGCAGCCAAATGGGGGCTGGGGCCAACGTCCTGACTTTC.

CDR3: CASSPAGSDKNIQYF. CDR3 nucleotide sequence: TGTGCCAGCTCACCGGCAGGGTCCGACAAAAACATTCAGTACTTC. The rearrangement joins TRBV18 to TRBJ2-4, with D possibly TRBD1 on 5 matching bases. From germline, CDR1 is KGHSH and CDR2 LQKENI. The CDR3 totals 15 residues. Between the trimmed V and J ends, which lost 3 bases and 3 bases, there was a span of 12 bases.

This clone was observed a handful of times. The rearrangement joins TRBV25-1 to TRBJ2-7; TRBD1 aligns across 7 bases. The CDR3 extends over 14 amino acids. V was clipped by 2 bases and J by 1 base; unmatched bases: 2. Germline CDR1 is MGHDK and CDR2 is SYGVNS. CDR3 sequence reads: CASSEGTDSYEQYF. CDR3 DNA: TGTGCCAGCAGTGAAGGGACAGATTCCTACGAGCAGTACTTC.

This clone was found a few times. The rearrangement links TRBV7-3 to TRBJ1-2; 8 bases are a match to TRBD1. The V and J ends lost 1 base and 6 bases, in that order; junction bases with no gene match: 4. CDR3 length: 14 residues. CDR1 and CDR2 from the germline V gene are SGHTA and FQGTGA. CDR3 bases: TGTGCCAGCAGCTTAAACAGGGGGACCGATGGCTACACCTTC. This codes for CASSLNRGTDGYTF.

The CDR3 sequence: CASSISGGFSYEQYF. The CDR3 DNA reads as TGCGCCAGCAGCATTAGCGGGGGATTCTCCTACGAGCAGTACTTC. The rearrangement uses TRBV5-1 and TRBJ2-7; 9 bases align to TRBD2. This CDR3 comprises 15 residues. Trimming removed 4 bases from V and 0 bases from J; junction bases left unmatched: 5. CDR1 SGHRS and CDR2 YFSETQ come from the germline V gene.

This clone was counted a few times. V is TRBV7-6 and J is TRBJ2-7, with D unclear. The CDR3 has 13 residues. Germline V gives CDR1 SGHVS, CDR2 FNYEAQ. V was clipped by 5 bases and J by 6 bases, with 14 bases between them. The CDR3 here is CASSPHMGSEQYF. The CDR3, as DNA: TGTGCCAGCAGCCCACACATGGGTAGCGAGCAGTACTTC. The complete variable domain, with remaining parts taken from reference TRBV7-6 and TRBJ2-7, reads GAGVSQSPRYKVTKRGQDVALRCDPISGHVSLYWYRQALGQGPEFLTYFNYEAQQDKSGLPNDRFSAERPEGSISTLTIQRTEQRDSAMYRCASSPHMGSEQYFGPGTRLTVT.

This clone was picked up a small number of times. The rearrangement uses TRBV23-1 and TRBJ1-6; a possible D gene is TRBD1 (5 bases). TRBV23-1 is marked as an open reading frame, function uncertain. Trimming shortened V by 2 bases and J by 8 bases, and 16 bases separated the two germline ends. CDR3 length equals 16 residues. The CDR3 region has the DNA TGCGCCAGCAGTCAAGGGGCAGGGCCTTTGGATTCACCCCTCCACTTT. Its translation is CASSQGAGPLDSPLHF.

This chain joins TRBV5-1 and TRBJ2-5, with 11 bases lining up with TRBD1. Germline assignment: CDR1 SGHRS and CDR2 YFSETQ. CDR3 size: 15 residues. V shed 2 bases and J 5 bases; nucleotides not matched to a gene: 5. The CDR3 here is CASSFQDRGLETQYF. In DNA, the CDR3 is TGCGCCAGCAGCTTCCAGGACAGGGGGCTGGAGACCCAGTACTTC. Drawing the rest from reference TRBV5-1 and TRBJ2-5, the complete variable domain is KAGVTQTPRYLIKTRGQQVTLSCSPISGHRSVSWYQQTPGQGLQFLFEYFSETQRNKGNFPGRFSGRQFSNSRSEMNVSTLELGDSALYLCASSFQDRGLETQYFGPGTRLLVL.

The J gene is TRBJ1-6, the V gene TRBV7-2; D ambiguous. The CDR3 is 14 residues long. V lost 4 bases, J lost 5 bases, and 9 bases lay in between. Germline V gives CDR1 SGHTA, CDR2 FQGNSA. The CDR3 DNA reads as TGTGCCAGCAGCTCACAACCAAATAATTCACCCCTCCACTTT. Its protein product is CASSSQPNNSPLHF.

This clone has a handful of counts. The J gene is TRBJ1-1, the V gene TRBV7-9; D unclear. The CDR3 spans 13 residues. CDR1 and CDR2 from the germline V gene are SEHNR and FQNEAQ (reference sequence). Deletions cut 3 bases from V and 4 bases from J, with 9 bases between. The CDR3 is CASSFSQTTEAFF. The DNA for the CDR3 is TGTGCCAGCAGCTTCAGTCAGACCACTGAAGCTTTCTTT.

This clone was counted only a few times. The chain joins TRBV18 to TRBJ1-4; D unclear. Germline V gene data show CDR1 as KGHSH and CDR2 as LQKENI. Between the trimmed V and J ends, which lost 2 bases and 2 bases, there was a span of 12 bases. The CDR3 loop spans 16 amino acids. This CDR3 reads CASSPVYSSTNEKLFF. The CDR3 coding sequence is TGTGCCAGCTCACCAGTATACAGCTCCACTAATGAAAAACTGTTTTTT.